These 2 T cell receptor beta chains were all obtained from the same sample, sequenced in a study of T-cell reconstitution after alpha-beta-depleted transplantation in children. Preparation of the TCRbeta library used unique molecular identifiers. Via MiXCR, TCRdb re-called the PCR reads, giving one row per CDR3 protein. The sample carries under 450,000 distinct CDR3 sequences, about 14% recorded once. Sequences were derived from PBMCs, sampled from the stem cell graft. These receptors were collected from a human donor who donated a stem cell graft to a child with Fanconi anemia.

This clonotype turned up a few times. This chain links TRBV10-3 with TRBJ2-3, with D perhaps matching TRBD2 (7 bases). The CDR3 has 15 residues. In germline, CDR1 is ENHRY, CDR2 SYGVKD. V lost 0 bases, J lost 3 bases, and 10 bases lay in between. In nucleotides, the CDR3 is TGTGCCATCAGTGAGTCAGGGGGGGGAACAGATACGCAGTATTTT. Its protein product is CAISESGGGTDTQYF.

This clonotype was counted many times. The CDR3 spells CASRRGTYNSPLHF. CDR3 DNA sequence: TGTGCCAGCAGGCGGGGCACATACAATTCACCCCTCCACTTT. This chain connects TRBV25-1 to TRBJ1-6, with TRBD1 as a possible D gene (5 bases). V was shortened by 6 bases and J by 7 bases, with 13 bases between the two germline ends. CDR3 length equals 14 residues. Germline V gene lookup returns CDR1 MGHDK and CDR2 SYGVNS.